Here is one T cell receptor beta chain with its context. This clone has more than one count but fewer than ten. Its antigen remains undetermined. No much larger clone exists at a distance of one base, and base qualities are not known. This sample is part of a study of beta chain features in type 1 diabetes listed by TCRdb under 2018. Notes on the research overall: Patients and healthy donors did not differ in mean age, gender distribution, total cell number or subset yield. Across all samples, around 99 million sorted cells were examined, and cell number per subset correlated strongly with RNA yield. In the study, TCRB repertoires of sorted circulating CD4+ T cell subsets from recently diagnosed type 1 diabetes patients were compared with those of matched healthy donors. Naive and central memory subsets were obtained from all 30 or so donors, but regulatory and stem cell-like memory subsets were isolated from only 8 patients and roughly eight healthy donors. Broader findings and caveats from the paper: Naive, central memory and regulatory TCRB repertoires appeared more similar among patients than among healthy donors. Sequencing cDNA rather than genomic DNA could over-represent highly expressing activated cells, although activation and CD3 levels did not differ between groups. Only small numbers of individuals were included in the HLA sub-analyses, which left unresolved whether HLA type had any influence on TCRB rearrangement. Shorter templates might have been favored by PCR, but patient and control samples were amplified and corrected together, so both groups would have been affected equally by any skew. In all four CD4+ subsets, TCRB CDR3 length was moderately but significantly shorter in type 1 diabetes patients. Patients with type 1 diabetes made fewer insertions and deleted more nucleotides at VDJ recombination sites, implying thymic rearrangement abnormalities.

From each donor, a single peripheral blood sample of around 0.12 L on average was drawn into heparinised tubes. A BD FACSAria II was used to sort naive, central memory, regulatory and stem cell-like memory CD4+ T cells with a panel that included CD45RO, CCR7, CD25, CD127, CD95 and CD27. All sorted populations exceeded 98% purity. PBMCs were isolated right away by Lymphoprep density gradient centrifugation and were stained directly, without culture. So that batch effects would be minimized, each experiment stained and sorted samples in pairs, pairing one healthy donor with one patient. The High Capacity cDNA Reverse Transcription Kit was used to reverse transcribe all of the isolated RNA, meaning that expressed TCRB transcripts were what got sequenced. Stem cell-like memory T cell samples underwent survey-depth immunoSEQ sequencing, averaging approximately 1 million total reads per sample. Sorted cells were lysed in RLT buffer and RNA was extracted with DNase-treated RNeasy Micro or Mini kits, depending on cell number. To prevent cross-contamination, each cell subset was processed individually, whereas patient and healthy donor samples were processed jointly. The immunoSEQ multiplex PCR was used to amplify TCRB sequences from cDNA, yielding 87-bp fragments that span the CDR3 region. Amplicons were sequenced on the Illumina HiSeq platform. On the authors' methods: Synthetic template baselines were used to correct PCR bias computationally, reads within Hamming distance 2 were collapsed together, and singletons that could not be merged were discarded. By aligning reads against IMGT, V, D and J genes, CDR3 length, and insertions or deletions at six rearrangement sites were assigned. Clonotype counts were normalized to sorted cell number within each subset before computing true diversity and Gini coefficients with the tcR R package. The overlap coefficient, calculated on TCRB nucleotide sequences, was used to quantify repertoire sharing. The table was pulled from immuneACCESS by TCRdb, which kept in-frame rearrangements only. Such tables lose some clones; where checked, under half of the loss comes from unresolved V genes, and the rest has no known cause. For V, J and clone size, that table is used; D and trimming come from the DNA. In this sample the table shows over 100,000 clones, roughly 40% of which occur a single time. The ten top clones hold 0.065% of the sample.

This TCR derives from a woman in her late teens or twenties in good health. The sequenced sample consisted of stem cell memory CD4+ T cells from blood. The cell subset or site label for this specimen denotes: stem cell-like memory CD4+ T cells.

DNA sequence: TGTGCCAGCAAGGGGGGGACTAACTACGAGCAGTACTTC. This gives the protein CASKGGTNYEQYF. Recombination linked TRBV2 to TRBJ2-7, with TRBD2 tentatively as D gene (7 bases match). CDR1 and CDR2 were assigned from the germline V gene as SNHLY and FYNNEI. V is shortened by 7 bases, J by 3 bases, and the region joining them spans 13 bases. The cysteine opens and the phenylalanine closes a CDR3 of 13 amino acids. Solely the CDR3 DNA is kept, with 39 bases framed from the first base.